This TCR beta chain came from a study of blood T cell repertoires in COVID-19. On the study more broadly: Samples came from the United States, Italy and Spain, spanning acute and convalescent COVID-19.

The age range of participants was about 18 to 89 years, with residence in about 25 US areas. Per the authors' pipeline: For nucleated cells, counts were estimated from reference gene primer amplification. The protocol was immunoSEQ multiplex PCR, while the TCRdb copy is restricted to in-frame clones and leaves out a portion. From that table come the V and J calls and clone size; the DNA was used to work out D and trimming. Among a few hundred thousand clones listed, around 84% were seen once. The sample was PBMCs or T cells enriched from blood (not recorded which). The receptor comes from a woman aged 40 to 55 with acute COVID-19.

CDR3 DNA: TGTGCCAGCAGCTTGGACAGGCGCTATAATTCACCCCTCCACTTT. Translating it yields CASSLDRRYNSPLHF. The V gene is TRBV5-4, the J gene TRBJ1-6; TRBD1 is a possible D gene (5 bases). CDR1 SGHNT and CDR2 YYREEE come from the germline V gene (reference sequence). Trimming stripped 0 bases from V and 3 bases from J, with 7 bases between. The CDR3 extends over 15 amino acids. Combining the CDR3 with reference TRBV5-4 and TRBJ1-6 gives the whole variable domain ETGVTQSPTHLIKTRGQQVTLRCSSQSGHNTVSWYQQALGQGPQFIFQYYREEENGRGNFPPRFSGLQFPNYSSELNVNALELDDSALYLCASSLDRRYNSPLHFGNGTRLTVT.